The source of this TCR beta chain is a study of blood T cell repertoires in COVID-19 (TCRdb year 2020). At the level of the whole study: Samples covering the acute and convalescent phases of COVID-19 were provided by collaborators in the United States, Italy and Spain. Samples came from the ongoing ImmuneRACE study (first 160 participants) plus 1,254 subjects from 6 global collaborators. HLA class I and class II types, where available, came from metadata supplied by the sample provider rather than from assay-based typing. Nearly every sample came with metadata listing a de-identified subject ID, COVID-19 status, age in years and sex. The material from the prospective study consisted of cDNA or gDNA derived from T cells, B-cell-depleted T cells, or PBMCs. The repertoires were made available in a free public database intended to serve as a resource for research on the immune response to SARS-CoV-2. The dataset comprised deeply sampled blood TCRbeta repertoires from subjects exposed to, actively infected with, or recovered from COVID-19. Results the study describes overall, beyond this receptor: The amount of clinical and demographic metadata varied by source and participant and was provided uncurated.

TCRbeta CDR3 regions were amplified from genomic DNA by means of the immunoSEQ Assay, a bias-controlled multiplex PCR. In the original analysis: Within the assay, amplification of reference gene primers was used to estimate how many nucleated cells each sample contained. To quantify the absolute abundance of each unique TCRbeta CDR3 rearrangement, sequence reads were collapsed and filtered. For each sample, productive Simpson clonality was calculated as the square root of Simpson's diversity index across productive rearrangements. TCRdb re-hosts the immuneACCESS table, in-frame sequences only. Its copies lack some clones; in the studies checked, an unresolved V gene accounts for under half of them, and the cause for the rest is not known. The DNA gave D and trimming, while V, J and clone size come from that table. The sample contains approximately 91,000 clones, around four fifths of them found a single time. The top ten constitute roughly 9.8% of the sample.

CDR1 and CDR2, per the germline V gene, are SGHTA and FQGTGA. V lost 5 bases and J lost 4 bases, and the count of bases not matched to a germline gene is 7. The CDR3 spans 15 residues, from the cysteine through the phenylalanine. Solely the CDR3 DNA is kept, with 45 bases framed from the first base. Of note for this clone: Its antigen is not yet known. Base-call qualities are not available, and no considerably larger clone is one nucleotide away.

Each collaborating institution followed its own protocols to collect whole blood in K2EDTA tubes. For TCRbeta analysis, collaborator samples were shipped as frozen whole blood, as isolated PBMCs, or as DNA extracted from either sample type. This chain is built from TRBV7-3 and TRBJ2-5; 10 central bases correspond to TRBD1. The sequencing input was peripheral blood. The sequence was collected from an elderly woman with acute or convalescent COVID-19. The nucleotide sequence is TGTGCCAGCAGCCCAATAGGACAGGGGGGAGAGACCCAGTACTTC. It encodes CASSPIGQGGETQYF.